The 10 T cell receptor beta chains below all came from one sample that was sequenced in a study of blood T cells in healthy people across ages. Using a J-beta primer mix together with a sample-barcoded 5' primer, a second PCR was run for roughly 6 to 11 cycles. TCRdb re-derived calls from the 5' RACE reads in MiXCR, one entry per CDR3 protein. Of more than 800,000 distinct CDR3 sequences in the sample, roughly 26% were seen once. Sequences were obtained from blood. These receptors were taken from a woman older than 75 in good health.

This clonotype was observed at least ten times. The chain links TRBV20-1 to TRBJ1-2; D possibly corresponds to TRBD1 (6 bases). The V end was cut by 6 bases, the J end by 7 bases, with 21 bases between. Germline lookup yields CDR1 DFQATT and CDR2 SNEGSKA (reference sequence). The CDR3 runs 14 residues. CDR3 residues: CSARRNGGQGGYTF. CDR3 sequence (DNA): TGCAGTGCCCGCCGGAATGGGGGGCAGGGTGGCTACACCTTC.

Points on this clonotype: Sequence at one end of the junction differs from germline and may be a read error. The J gene is TRBJ2-2, the V gene TRBV25-1, with D perhaps matching TRBD1 (5 bases). The germline CDR1 and CDR2 sequences are MGHDK and SYGVNS. The CDR3 is 15 residues long. The CDR3 nucleotides read TGTGCCGGCAGCCCTCCCAGGGCGAACACCGGGGAGCTGTTTTTT. Encoded protein: CAGSPPRANTGELFF.

This rearrangement joins TRBV28 to TRBJ2-7, with a tentative D call TRBD2 (6 bases). CDR3 length equals 15 residues. Trimming stripped 3 bases from V and 5 bases from J, with 17 bases between. Germline V gene sequence: CDR1 MDHEN, CDR2 SYDVKM. CDR3 sequence: CASSFWGVTINEQYF. CDR3 DNA sequence: TGTGCCAGCAGTTTTTGGGGGGTCACTATAAACGAGCAGTACTTC.

This clonotype was detected many times. The chain couples TRBV7-2 to TRBJ2-1, with D possibly being TRBD1 (5 bases). The length of the CDR3 is 15 residues. The germline V gene encodes CDR1 SGHTA and CDR2 FQGNSA. The germline V and J ends were trimmed by 1 base and 2 bases, with 9 bases remaining between them. The CDR3 spells CASSLEGVPYNEQFF. The CDR3 coding sequence is TGTGCCAGCAGCTTAGAAGGGGTACCCTACAATGAGCAGTTCTTC.

The genes are TRBV28 and TRBJ1-2, with D unclear. Trimming shortened V by 7 bases and J by 4 bases, and 7 bases separated the two germline ends. The CDR3 is 11 residues long. CDR1 and CDR2 from the germline V gene are MDHEN and SYDVKM. The CDR3: CASTSPYGYTF. The CDR3 coding sequence is TGTGCCAGCACGAGCCCCTATGGCTACACCTTC.

The V gene is TRBV20-1, the J gene TRBJ2-3; 8 bases line up with TRBD2. V lost 0 bases to trimming and J lost 0 bases; unmatched junction nucleotides: 8. Germline CDR1 DFQATT, CDR2 SNEGSKA (reference sequence). The CDR3 totals 17 residues. The CDR3 reads CSARDFRLATSTDTQYF. CDR3 in DNA: TGCAGTGCTAGAGATTTTAGACTAGCGACCAGCACAGATACGCAGTATTTT.

The chain employs TRBV20-1 and TRBJ2-2; perhaps TRBD2 as D (6 bases). Germline CDR1 is DFQATT and CDR2 is SNEGSKA (reference sequence). Trimming left V 5 bases short and J 7 bases short, with 11 bases between. CDR3 length equals 12 residues. This CDR3 reads CSALGLGGELFF. The DNA of the CDR3 is TGCAGTGCTTTGGGACTCGGCGGGGAGCTGTTTTTT.

This chain joins TRBV2 and TRBJ2-2; 7 bases are shared with TRBD2. Germline CDR1 is SNHLY and CDR2 is FYNNEI. The CDR3 contains 15 residues. The junction had 11 bases not matched to a gene; V was cut back by 8 bases and J by 5 bases. CDR3 region: CASVEGPRGTGELFF. Here the CDR3 DNA reads TGTGCCAGCGTGGAGGGCCCGCGGGGGACCGGGGAGCTGTTTTTT.

This sequence joins TRBV11-2 and TRBJ2-3; possibly TRBD2 for D (5 bases). Per the germline V gene, CDR1 is SGHAT and CDR2 is FQNNGV. V shed 11 bases and J shed 0 bases, with 9 bases lying between them. The CDR3 is 12 amino acids. As DNA, the CDR3 is TGTGCCTGTAGGACTAGCACAGATACGCAGTATTTT. It encodes CACRTSTDTQYF.

A note on this clonotype: A much larger clone lies one base from this, so it may be a read error. V and J are TRBV6-2 or TRBV6-3 and TRBJ2-4; no clear D. The J call may be incorrect, as the DNA end agrees better with TRBJ2-7. Per the germline V gene, CDR1 is MNHEY and CDR2 is SVGEGT. The CDR3 runs 12 residues. CDR3 in DNA: TGTGCCGGCAGTTCAACCCGTTACGAGCAGTACTTC. Translation: CAGSSTRYEQYF.